Given below is one TCR beta chain in context. The antigen remains unidentified. These data are taken from a study of somatic mutations in cytotoxic T cells in rheumatoid arthritis. Study observations and caveats: Comparison of CD8+ T-cell clonality between rheumatoid arthritis patients and age-matched healthy controls yielded no significant difference.

The data were produced by immunoSEQ multiplex PCR, yet TCRdb's version contains in-frame clones alone and is incomplete. The sample holds under 30,000 clones, over 65% seen once. The CDR3 is 14 amino acids. Trimming left V 1 base short and J 3 bases short, with 9 bases between. The germline CDR1 and CDR2 sequences are SNHLY and FYNNEI. Isolating CD4+ and CD8+ cells involved positive magnetic bead selection on an AutoMACS. Their purity was then checked by flow cytometry. Sequences were obtained from CD8+ T cells sorted from blood. The chain couples TRBV2 to TRBJ1-2; D ambiguous. This TCR was sampled from a woman aged 18-30 years in good health. The CDR3 nucleotides read TGTGCCAGCAGTGAAGTCAGGTTCGACTATGGCTACACCTTC. As protein: CASSEVRFDYGYTF.